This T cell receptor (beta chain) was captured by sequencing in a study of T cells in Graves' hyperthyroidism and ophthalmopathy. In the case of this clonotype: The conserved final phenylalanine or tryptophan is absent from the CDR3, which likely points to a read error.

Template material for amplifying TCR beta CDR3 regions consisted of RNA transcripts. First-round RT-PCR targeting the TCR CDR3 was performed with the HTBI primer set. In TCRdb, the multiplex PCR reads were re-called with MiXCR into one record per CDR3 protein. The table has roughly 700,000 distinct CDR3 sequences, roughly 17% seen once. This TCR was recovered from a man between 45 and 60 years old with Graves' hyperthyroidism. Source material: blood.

The CDR3 spells CATSGSMGTEAFL. In DNA form, the CDR3 reads TGTGCCACCAGTGGTTCGATGGGCACTGAAGCTTTCCTT. This chain uses TRBV24-1 with TRBJ1-1; D uncertain. V was trimmed by 5 bases and J by 4 bases, leaving 10 bases between them. This CDR3 comprises 13 residues. The germline CDR1 and CDR2 sequences are KGHDR and SFDVKD.